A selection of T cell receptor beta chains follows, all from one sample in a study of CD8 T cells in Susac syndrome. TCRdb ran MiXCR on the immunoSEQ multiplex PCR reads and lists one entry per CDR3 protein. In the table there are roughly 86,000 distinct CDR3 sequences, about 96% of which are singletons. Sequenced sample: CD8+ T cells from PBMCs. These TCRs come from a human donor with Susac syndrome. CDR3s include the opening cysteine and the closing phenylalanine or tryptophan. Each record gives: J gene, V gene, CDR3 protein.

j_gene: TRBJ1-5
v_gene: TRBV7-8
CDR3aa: CASSPLGFRDRDMNQPQHF

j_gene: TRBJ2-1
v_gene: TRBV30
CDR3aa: CAWSVPRTSGGHYNEQFF

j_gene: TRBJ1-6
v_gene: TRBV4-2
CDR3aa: CASSQEGPTGEDSPLHF

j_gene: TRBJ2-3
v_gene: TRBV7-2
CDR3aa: CASSHQSGAGGVTDTQYF

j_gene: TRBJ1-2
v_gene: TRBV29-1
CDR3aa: CSAGRDRVEGYTF

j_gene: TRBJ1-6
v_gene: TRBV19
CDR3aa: CASSSGRANSPLHF

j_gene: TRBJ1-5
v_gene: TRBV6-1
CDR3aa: CASELRDRALSNQPQHF

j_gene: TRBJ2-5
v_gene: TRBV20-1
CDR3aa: CSTYTSEGGMQETQYF

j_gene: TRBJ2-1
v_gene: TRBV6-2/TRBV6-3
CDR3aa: CASSRSGGHIIEQFF

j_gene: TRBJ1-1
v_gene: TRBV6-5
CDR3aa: CASSYLGAAMKAEAFF

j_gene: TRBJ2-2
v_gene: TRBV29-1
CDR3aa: CSVPKGKQGTGELFF

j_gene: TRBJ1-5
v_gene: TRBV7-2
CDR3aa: CASSLGGRSDQPQHF

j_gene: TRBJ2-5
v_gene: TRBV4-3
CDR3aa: CASSQDSQETQYF

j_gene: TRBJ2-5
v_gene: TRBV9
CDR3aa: CASSPGPPETQYF

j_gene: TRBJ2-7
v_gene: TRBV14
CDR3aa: CASSQGYSYEQYF

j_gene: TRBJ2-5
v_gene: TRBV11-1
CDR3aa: CASRRDTQETQYF

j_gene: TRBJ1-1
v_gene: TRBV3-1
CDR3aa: CASSPNRDRARTEAFF

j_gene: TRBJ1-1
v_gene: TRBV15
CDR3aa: CATSRRGGQGHTEAFF

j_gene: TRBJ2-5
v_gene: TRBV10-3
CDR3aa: CAISRTSGEQETQYF

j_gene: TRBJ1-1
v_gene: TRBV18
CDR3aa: CASSQTGPYEAFF

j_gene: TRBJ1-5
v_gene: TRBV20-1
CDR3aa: CSASQVVAGNQPQHF

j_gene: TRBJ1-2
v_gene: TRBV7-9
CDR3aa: CASSFPGQIANYGYTF

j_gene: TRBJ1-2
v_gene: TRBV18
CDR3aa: CASSPNEGASRGYTF

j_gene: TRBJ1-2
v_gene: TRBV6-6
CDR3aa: CASSYTTANYGYTF

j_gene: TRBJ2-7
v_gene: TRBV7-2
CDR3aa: CASSLPPGQGGEQYF

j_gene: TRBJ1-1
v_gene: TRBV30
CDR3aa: CAWSVGTPEAFF

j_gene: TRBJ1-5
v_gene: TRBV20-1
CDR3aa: CSAPTGTREPQHF

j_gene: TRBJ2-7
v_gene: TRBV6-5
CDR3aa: CASSYFRHIAGNYEQYF

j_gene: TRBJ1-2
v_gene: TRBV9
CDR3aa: CASSVGQDYGYTF

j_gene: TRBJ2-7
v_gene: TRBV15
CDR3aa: CATSRSSGEQYF

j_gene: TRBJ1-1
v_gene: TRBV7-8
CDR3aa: CASSHLTANTEAFF

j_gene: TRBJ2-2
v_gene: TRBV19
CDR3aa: CAIAQDRFGELFF

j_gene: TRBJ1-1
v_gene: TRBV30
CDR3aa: CAWSVRPMNTEAFF

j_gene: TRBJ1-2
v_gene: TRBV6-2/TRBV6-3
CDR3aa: CASSHRGSRNGYTF

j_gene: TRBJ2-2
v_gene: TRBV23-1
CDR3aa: CASSHPGDWSNNGELFF